The 17 T cell receptor beta chains reported below all come from one sample, sequenced in a study of T cell responses to AZD1222 COVID-19 vaccine. TCRdb keeps only in-frame clones here, not all; method: immunoSEQ multiplex PCR. The sample holds under 150,000 clones, roughly 93% seen once. The source was peripheral blood, collected on day 0 of AZD1222 vaccination. The receptors come from an adult in good health.

The V call is TRBV9, the J call TRBJ2-1; TRBD2 might be the D (7 bases). The V end lost 3 bases, the J end lost 2 bases, and 12 bases lay between the germline ends. Germline CDR1 SGDLS, CDR2 YYNGEE. The CDR3 spans 15 residues. The CDR3 spells CASSGGGSTYNEQFF. The DNA for the CDR3 is TGTGCCAGCAGCGGGGGGGGCTCTACCTACAATGAGCAGTTCTTC.

The V call is TRBV27, the J call TRBJ2-7; D is uncertain. V was clipped by 6 bases and J by 1 base, with 10 bases between them. This CDR3 region has 13 residues. Per germline, CDR1 MNHEY and CDR2 SMNVEV (reference sequence). In DNA form, the CDR3 reads TGTGCCAGCAGCCCGCGGCTATCCTACGAGCAGTACTTC. The encoded protein is CASSPRLSYEQYF.

The DNA of the CDR3 is TGTGCCAGCAGTGAAGCACAGGGGGCTGGCTATGGCTACACCTTC. Protein: CASSEAQGAGYGYTF. This chain connects TRBV6-1 to TRBJ1-2, with 9 bases aligning to TRBD1. This CDR3 is built from 15 residues. The J segment lost 4 bases and the V segment lost 0 bases, leaving 3 bases of the junction unmatched. In germline, CDR1 is MNHNS, CDR2 SASEGT.

This chain connects TRBV5-1 to TRBJ1-1; D is unclear. Germline values: CDR1 SGHRS, CDR2 YFSETQ. The V gene lost 0 bases and the J gene lost 1 base, with 10 bases spanning the gap. This CDR3 region has 15 residues. The CDR3 sequence is CASSLAMGANTEAFF. In DNA form, the CDR3 reads TGCGCCAGCAGCTTGGCCATGGGTGCGAACACTGAAGCTTTCTTT.

V is TRBV14 and J is TRBJ2-2; TRBD1 or TRBD2 may be the D gene (5 bases each). V was trimmed by 5 bases and J by 0 bases, leaving 16 bases between them. The CDR3 consists of 17 residues. Germline CDR1 reads SGHDN; CDR2 reads FVKESK. CDR3 in DNA: TGTGCCAGCAGCAAAAGGGTCCGGGACCCGAACACCGGGGAGCTGTTTTTT. As protein: CASSKRVRDPNTGELFF.

As DNA, the CDR3 is TGTGCCAGTTACTTGGCTAGCGGGAGCGTAGCCCAGTACTTC. It is translated as CASYLASGSVAQYF. The chain links TRBV18 to TRBJ2-5, with TRBD2 identical over 10 bases. This CDR3 region has 14 residues. The junction had 13 bases not matched to a gene; V was cut back by 9 bases and J by 9 bases. Germline-derived CDR1 and CDR2 are KGHSH and LQKENI.

The chain joins TRBV28 to TRBJ2-3; 10 bases fit TRBD1. Trimming at V came to 4 bases and at J to 0 bases, leaving 4 bases not matched to a gene. Germline CDR1 reads MDHEN; CDR2 reads SYDVKM. The CDR3 runs to 16 residues. CDR3 nucleotides: TGTGCCAGCAGTTCGGGACAGGGGCCTAGCACAGATACGCAGTATTTT. This sequence encodes CASSSGQGPSTDTQYF.

As DNA, the CDR3 is TGTGCCAGCAGTTTCGGTCTCGGAGAGACCCAGTACTTC. As protein: CASSFGLGETQYF. The V call is TRBV6-5, the J call TRBJ2-5; D ambiguous. The germline gives CDR1 MNHEY, CDR2 SVGAGI. CDR3 length: 13 amino acids. The V end was cut by 4 bases, the J end by 4 bases, with 10 bases between.

The chain combines TRBV5-1 with TRBJ2-3; 8 nucleotides match TRBD2. The CDR3 runs to 14 residues. Germline trimming cut 4 bases from V and 2 bases from J; bases unmatched to any gene: 3. Germline V gene data show CDR1 as SGHRS and CDR2 as YFSETQ. This CDR3 reads CASSAGGSTDTQYF. The CDR3 DNA is TGCGCCAGCAGCGCGGGGGGTTCCACAGATACGCAGTATTTT.

This chain connects TRBV11-2 to TRBJ2-7; D is ambiguous. The V end was cut by 7 bases, the J end by 2 bases, with 12 bases between. This CDR3 is 13 amino acids long. CDR1 is SGHAT and CDR2 is FQNNGV in the germline V gene. The CDR3 reads CASTRRSTYEQYF. Written as DNA, the CDR3 is TGTGCCAGCACCCGGCGGAGTACCTACGAGCAGTACTTC.

This chain joins TRBV5-1 and TRBJ1-5; maybe TRBD1 (5 bases). The ends were cut back, 0 bases at V and 5 bases at J, with 9 bases in the middle. The CDR3 sequence is 14 residues long. Germline loops: CDR1 SGHRS, CDR2 YFSETQ. The CDR3, as DNA: TGCGCCAGCAGCTTGGCCGGGGGAGATCAGCCCCAGCATTTT. As protein: CASSLAGGDQPQHF.

This clone was seen just once. V is TRBV18 and J is TRBJ1-1; D is ambiguous. V was shortened by 4 bases and J by 1 base, with 7 bases between the two germline ends. Per the germline V gene, CDR1 is KGHSH and CDR2 is LQKENI. The CDR3 sequence is 13 residues long. CDR3 nucleotide sequence: TGTGCCAGCTCACATACAGAGAACACTGAAGCTTTCTTT. It specifies CASSHTENTEAFF.

This rearrangement joins TRBV3-1 (or the pseudogene TRBV3-2) to TRBJ2-7; 8 bases line up with TRBD2. CDR1 and CDR2 (germline): LGHDT, YNNKEL (reference sequence). The CDR3 loop spans 12 amino acids. The CDR3 reads CGSLAGVYEQYF. CDR3 nucleotide sequence: TGTGGCTCCCTAGCGGGCGTCTACGAGCAGTACTTC.

The V call is TRBV6-5, the J call TRBJ1-4; the match to TRBD1 covers 7 bases. The CDR3 spans 15 residues. In germline, CDR1 is MNHEY, CDR2 SVGAGI. After removal of 10 bases from V and 5 bases from J, the junction contained 13 bases not matched to a gene. The CDR3 loop is CATLRGGTVNEKLFF. The CDR3 DNA follows: TGTGCCACCCTGAGGGGAGGGACAGTAAATGAAAAACTGTTTTTT.

The chain uses TRBV3-1 (or the pseudogene TRBV3-2) and TRBJ1-6, with D unresolved. Germline CDR1 and CDR2: LGHDT and YNNKEL (reference sequence). This CDR3 comprises 14 residues. Trimming left V 8 bases short and J 7 bases short, with 15 bases between. CDR3 in DNA: TGTGCCAGCCGACACGGCAGAGCGAATTCACCCCTCCACTTT. Translation gives CASRHGRANSPLHF.

The genes are TRBV3-1 (or the pseudogene TRBV3-2) and TRBJ1-4, with D unclear. Germline loops: CDR1 LGHDT, CDR2 YNNKEL (reference sequence). The CDR3 totals 13 residues. Trimming pared 3 bases from V and 7 bases from J, leaving 9 bases between. CDR3 residues: CASSQGLGEKLFF. For the CDR3, the DNA is TGTGCCAGCAGCCAGGGGTTGGGTGAAAAACTGTTTTTT.

This clone was found a few times. V and J are TRBV27 and TRBJ1-5; a possible D gene is TRBD1 (6 bases). This CDR3 is 14 amino acids long. Germline V CDR1 and CDR2: MNHEY, SMNVEV (reference sequence). V lost 8 bases and J lost 0, with 11 bases in between. The CDR3 DNA sequence: TGTGCCAGCGCGGGACATCTTAGCAATCAGCCCCAGCATTTT. Translating it yields CASAGHLSNQPQHF.